The 2 T cell receptor beta chains below come from one sample, sequenced in a study of monozygotic twins with inflammatory bowel disease. TCRdb reprocessed the 5' RACE reads, keeping one entry per CDR3 protein, no DNA. The table lists about 160,000 distinct CDR3 sequences. Material for sequencing was blood. Every receptor here comes from a human donor with ulcerative colitis or Crohn's disease, or a healthy co-twin of an affected twin (not recorded which).

The rearrangement links TRBV4-2 to TRBJ1-1; with no DNA, the TCRdb D assignment of TRBD1 cannot be verified. Germline-derived CDR1 and CDR2 are LGHNA and YNFKEQ. CDR3 length: 12 amino acids. This CDR3 is CASSPTGAEAFF.

The chain has TRBV7-9 and TRBJ2-5; the TRBD1 assignment by TCRdb is unverifiable without DNA. The CDR3 runs to 14 residues. Germline CDR1 reads SEHNR; CDR2 reads FQNEAQ (reference sequence). The CDR3 loop reads CASSSAPEGETQYF. Using reference TRBV7-9 and TRBJ2-5 for the parts outside the CDR3, the full variable domain is DTGVSQNPRHKITKRGQNVTFRCDPISEHNRLYWYRQTLGQGPEFLTYFQNEAQLEKSRLLSDRFSAERPKGSFSTLEIQRTEQGDSAMYLCASSSAPEGETQYFGPGTRLLVL.